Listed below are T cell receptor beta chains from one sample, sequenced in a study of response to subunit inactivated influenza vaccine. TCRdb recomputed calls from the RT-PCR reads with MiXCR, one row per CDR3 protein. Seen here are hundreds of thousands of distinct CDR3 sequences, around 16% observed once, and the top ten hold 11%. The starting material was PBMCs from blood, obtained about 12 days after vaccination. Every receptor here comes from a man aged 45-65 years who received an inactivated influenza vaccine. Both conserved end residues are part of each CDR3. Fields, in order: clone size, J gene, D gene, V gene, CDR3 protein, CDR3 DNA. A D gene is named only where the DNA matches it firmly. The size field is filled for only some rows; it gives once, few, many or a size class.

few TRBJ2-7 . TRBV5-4 CASSLGGLDGEQYF TGTGCCAGCAGCTTGGGGGGGCTTGATGGCGAGCAGTACTTC
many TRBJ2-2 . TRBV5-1 CASTRGQMNTGELFF TGCGCCAGCACCCGGGGTCAGATGAACACCGGGGAGCTGTTTTTT
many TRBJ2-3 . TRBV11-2 CASSAGGVLTDTQYF TGTGCCAGCAGCGCAGGCGGCGTACTCACAGATACGCAGTATTTT
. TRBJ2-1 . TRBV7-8 CASSLGSYSFNEQFF TGTGCCAGCAGCTTAGGCTCTTATTCGTTCAATGAGCAGTTCTTC
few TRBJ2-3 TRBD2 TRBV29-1 CSVDFGGRTDTQYF TGCAGCGTTGATTTCGGCGGGAGGACAGATACGCAGTATTTT
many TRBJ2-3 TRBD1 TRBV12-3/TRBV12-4 CASIQDRGGTDTQYF TGTGCCAGCATCCAGGACAGGGGGGGCACAGATACGCAGTATTTT
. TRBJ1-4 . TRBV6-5 CASSYSRGRGNGKLFF TGTGCCAGCAGTTACTCGAGAGGCAGGGGTAATGGAAAACTGTTTTTT
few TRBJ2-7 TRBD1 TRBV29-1 CSVGQNSYEQYF TGCAGCGTGGGACAGAATAGCTACGAGCAGTACTTC
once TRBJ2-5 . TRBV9 CASSAQRRGRDQYF TGTGCCAGCAGCGCCCAGCGCAGGGGAAGGGACCAGTACTTC
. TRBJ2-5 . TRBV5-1 CASSRGTNRETQYF TGCGCCAGCAGCCGCGGGACAAACAGGGAGACCCAGTACTTC
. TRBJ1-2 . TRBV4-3 CASSQDLRVRYGYTF TGCGCCAGCAGCCAAGATTTGAGGGTTCGGTATGGCTACACCTTC
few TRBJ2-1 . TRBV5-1 CASSLWNNPFNEQFF TGCGCCAGCAGCTTATGGAACAATCCCTTCAATGAGCAGTTCTTC
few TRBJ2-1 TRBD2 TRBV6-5 CASSYQLAGAHSYNEQFF TGTGCCAGCAGTTACCAACTAGCGGGAGCCCATTCCTACAATGAGCAGTTCTTC
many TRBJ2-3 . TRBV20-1 CSARVWGVGTDTQYF TGCAGTGCTAGAGTGTGGGGGGTCGGCACAGATACGCAGTATTTT
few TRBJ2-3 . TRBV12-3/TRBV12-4 CASSSSGNTQYF TGTGCCAGCAGTTCTTCAGGGAATACGCAGTATTTT
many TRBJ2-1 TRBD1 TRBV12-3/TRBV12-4 CASKTAGTDTYNEQFF TGTGCCAGCAAAACCGCCGGGACAGACACCTACAATGAGCAGTTCTTC
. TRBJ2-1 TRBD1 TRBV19 CAPKQDRGVNEQFF TGTGCCCCAAAACAGGACAGGGGTGTAAATGAGCAGTTCTTC
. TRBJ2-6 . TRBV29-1 CSVEGQTPSGANVLTF TGCAGCGTGGAGGGACAGACCCCTTCTGGGGCCAACGTCCTGACTTTC
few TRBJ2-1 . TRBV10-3 CAIRDIPNEQFF TGTGCCATCAGGGATATTCCCAATGAGCAGTTCTTC
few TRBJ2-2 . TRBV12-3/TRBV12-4 CASSLKGVTNTGELFF TGTGCCAGCAGTTTAAAGGGGGTAACGAACACCGGGGAGCTGTTTTTT
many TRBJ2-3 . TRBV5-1 CASAGQNRWDTQYF TGCGCCAGCGCTGGACAGAATAGATGGGATACGCAGTATTTT
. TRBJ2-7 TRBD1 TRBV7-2 CASSLPGGRNYEQYF TGTGCCAGCAGCTTACCAGGGGGCAGGAACTACGAGCAGTACTTC
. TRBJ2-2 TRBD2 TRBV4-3 CASSQSGGAVTGELFF TGCGCCAGCAGCCAGAGCGGGGGGGCGGTCACCGGGGAGCTGTTTTTT
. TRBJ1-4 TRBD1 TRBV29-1 CSVGDRANEKLFF TGCAGCGTTGGCGACAGGGCTAATGAAAAACTGTTTTTT
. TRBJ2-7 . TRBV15 CATSRDGGTHEQYF TGTGCCACCAGCAGAGATGGGGGCACGCACGAGCAGTACTTC
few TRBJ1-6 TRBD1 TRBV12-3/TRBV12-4 CASSSRDSYNSPLHF TGTGCCAGCAGTTCTCGGGACAGCTATAATTCACCCCTCCACTTT
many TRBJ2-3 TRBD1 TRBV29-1 CSVEDRGTDTQYF TGCAGCGTTGAGGACAGGGGCACAGATACGCAGTATTTT
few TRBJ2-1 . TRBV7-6 CASSLATGRNEQFF TGTGCCAGCAGCTTAGCGACAGGACGGAATGAGCAGTTCTTC
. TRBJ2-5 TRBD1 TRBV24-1 CATSDLGDREETQYF TGTGCCACCAGTGACCTGGGGGACAGGGAAGAGACCCAGTACTTC
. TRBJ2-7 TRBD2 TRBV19 CASSIEAGEAHEQYF TGTGCCAGTAGTATAGAAGCGGGAGAAGCCCACGAGCAGTACTTC
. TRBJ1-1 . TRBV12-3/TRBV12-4 CASTKRADTEAFF TGTGCCAGCACCAAGCGGGCCGACACTGAAGCTTTCTTT
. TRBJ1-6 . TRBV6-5 CASSYSAVNSPLHF TGTGCCAGCAGTTACTCGGCGGTTAATTCACCCCTCCACTTT
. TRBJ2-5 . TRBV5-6 CASSLDRFEETQYF TGTGCCAGCAGCTTGGATAGATTTGAAGAGACCCAGTACTTC
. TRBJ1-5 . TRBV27 CASRRTLNQPQHF TGTGCCAGCAGAAGGACACTAAATCAGCCCCAGCATTTT
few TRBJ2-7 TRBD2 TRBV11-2 CASSFGLAGGEQCF TGTGCCAGCAGCTTCGGACTAGCGGGGGGCGAGCAGTGCTTC
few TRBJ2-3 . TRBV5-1 CASSPSRNTDTQYF TGCGCCAGCAGCCCTAGCCGAAACACAGATACGCAGTATTTT
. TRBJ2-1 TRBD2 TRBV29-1 CSVTSGSNEQFF TGCAGCGTGACTAGCGGGAGTAATGAGCAGTTCTTC
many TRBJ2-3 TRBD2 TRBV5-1 CASSLGLAGGPDTQYF TGCGCCAGCAGCTTGGGACTAGCGGGAGGGCCAGATACGCAGTATTTT
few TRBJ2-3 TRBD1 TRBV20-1 CSASSGQGRTDTQYF TGCAGTGCTAGTTCGGGACAGGGGAGGACAGATACGCAGTATTTT
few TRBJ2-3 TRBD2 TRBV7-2 CASNIRLAGGTDTQYF TGTGCCAGCAACATAAGACTAGCGGGGGGCACAGATACGCAGTATTTT
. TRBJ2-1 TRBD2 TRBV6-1 CASSLAGALDEQFF TGTGCCAGCAGTCTAGCGGGGGCCCTAGATGAGCAGTTCTTC
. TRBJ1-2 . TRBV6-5 CASSYAPLGIYGYTF TGTGCCAGCAGTTACGCCCCCTTGGGGATCTATGGCTACACCTTC
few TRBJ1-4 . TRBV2 CASSGGLGEKLFF TGTGCCAGCAGTGGAGGGTTAGGGGAAAAACTGTTTTTT